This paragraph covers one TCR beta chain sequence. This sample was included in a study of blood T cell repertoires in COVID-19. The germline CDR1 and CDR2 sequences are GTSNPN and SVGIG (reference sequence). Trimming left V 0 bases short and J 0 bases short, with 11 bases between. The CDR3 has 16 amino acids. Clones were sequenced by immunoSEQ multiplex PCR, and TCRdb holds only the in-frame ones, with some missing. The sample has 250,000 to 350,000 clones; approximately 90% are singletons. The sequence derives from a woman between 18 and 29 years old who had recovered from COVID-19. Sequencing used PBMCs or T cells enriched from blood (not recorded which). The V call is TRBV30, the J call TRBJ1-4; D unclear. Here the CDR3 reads CAWSVTIAATNEKLFF. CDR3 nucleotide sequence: TGTGCCTGGAGTGTAACAATCGCGGCAACTAATGAAAAACTGTTTTTT.